Presented here are 28 T cell receptor beta chains from one specimen sequenced in a study of T cell responses to AZD1222 COVID-19 vaccine. Assay used: immunoSEQ multiplex PCR; TCRdb lists only in-frame clones, some missing. The repertoire has about 210,000 clones, roughly 94% of them found once; the top ten carry 1.7%. Source: peripheral blood, taken 28 days after the second dose of the MenACWY control vaccine. These receptors were collected from an adult who received the MenACWY meningococcal vaccine as a control.

This clone showed up just a few times. The chain uses TRBV9 and TRBJ1-2, with a weak D call TRBD1 (5 bases). Germline CDR1 SGDLS, CDR2 YYNGEE. This CDR3 spans 13 amino acids. Between the trimmed V and J ends, which lost 0 bases and 4 bases, there was a span of 7 bases. CDR3 in DNA: TGTGCCAGCAGCGTAGCCGGGGCCTATGGCTACACCTTC. Its protein is CASSVAGAYGYTF.

This clone came up once. This rearrangement joins TRBV3-1 (or the pseudogene TRBV3-2) to TRBJ1-1, with D uncertain. Trimming cost V 0 bases and J 1 base, with 6 bases left between them. Germline V gives CDR1 LGHDT, CDR2 YNNKEL (reference sequence). The CDR3 contains 14 residues. CDR3: CASSQDRGNTEAFF. In DNA form, the CDR3 reads TGTGCCAGCAGCCAAGACCGGGGGAACACTGAAGCTTTCTTT.

This chain joins TRBV28 and TRBJ2-2; TRBD1 is a possible D gene (6 bases). This CDR3 is built from 14 residues. Trimming took off 11 bases at V and 1 base at J, with 14 bases between the two ends. CDR1 MDHEN and CDR2 SYDVKM come from the germline V gene. This chain's CDR3 is CASIPGQNTGELFF. The DNA of the CDR3 is TGTGCCTCGATACCGGGACAGAACACCGGGGAGCTGTTTTTT.

The chain has TRBV15 and TRBJ2-1, with 13 bases lining up with TRBD2. This CDR3 comprises 19 residues. Germline V gives CDR1 LNHNV, CDR2 YYDKDF (reference sequence). J gave up 2 bases and V 3 bases, and 10 bases lay outside the gene matches. CDR3 nucleotides: TGTGCCACCAGCAGTTCGAGGACTAGCGGGAGTGTCGCCTACAATGAGCAGTTCTTC. Amino acids: CATSSSRTSGSVAYNEQFF.

This chain links TRBV7-2 with TRBJ2-3; 8 nucleotides line up with TRBD2. Per the germline V gene, CDR1 is SGHTA and CDR2 is FQGNSA. This CDR3 spans 16 amino acids. After removal of 6 bases from V and 2 bases from J, the junction contained 10 bases not matched to a gene. The CDR3 here is CASRMAGGPDTDTQYF. The DNA of the CDR3 is TGTGCCAGCAGAATGGCGGGGGGACCAGACACAGATACGCAGTATTTT.

The gene calls are TRBV30 and TRBJ2-5; TRBD2 matches at 12 bases. This CDR3 is 14 amino acids long. Germline-derived CDR1 and CDR2 are GTSNPN and SVGIG (reference sequence). Trimming cost V 4 bases and J 3 bases; bases outside gene matches: 3. CDR3 sequence (DNA): TGTGCCTGGAACCTAGCGGGGGGGGAAGAGACCCAGTACTTC. Amino acid sequence: CAWNLAGGEETQYF.

The gene calls are TRBV5-4 and TRBJ1-6; 8 nucleotides line up with TRBD1. Germline V CDR1 and CDR2: SGHNT, YYREEE (reference sequence). V lost 4 bases, J lost 9 bases, and 6 bases stayed unmatched. The CDR3 runs 14 residues. DNA for the CDR3: TGTGCCAGCAGCCCCGACAGGGGAAGTTCACCCCTCCACTTT. Amino acid sequence: CASSPDRGSSPLHF.

The chain uses TRBV28 and TRBJ1-6, with D perhaps TRBD1 (5 bases). V lost 10 bases to trimming and J lost 0 bases, with 10 bases between them. Germline CDR1 is MDHEN and CDR2 is SYDVKM. This CDR3 comprises 14 residues. The CDR3 sequence: CAIRQSSYNSPLHF. CDR3 nucleotides: TGTGCCATCAGACAGAGCTCCTATAATTCACCCCTCCACTTT.

The chain combines TRBV19 with TRBJ1-5; no reliable D call. The germline V gene encodes CDR1 LNHDA and CDR2 SQIVND (reference sequence). The V gene lost 3 bases and the J gene lost 7 bases, with 10 bases spanning the gap. The CDR3 covers 13 residues. In nucleotides, the CDR3 is TGTGCCAGTAGTATCGAGGGAGGCCAGCCCCAGCATTTT. Translated: CASSIEGGQPQHF.

On this clone: Other DNA sequences in this sample translate to the same CDR3. This chain uses TRBV9 with TRBJ1-1, with D maybe TRBD1 (5 bases). V was shortened by 4 bases and J by 6 bases, with 10 bases between the two germline ends. The germline V gene has CDR1 SGDLS and CDR2 YYNGEE. The CDR3 totals 12 residues. The CDR3 sequence: CASSLGGPEAFF. The CDR3 coding sequence is TGTGCCAGCAGCCTGGGGGGTCCTGAAGCTTTCTTT.

This chain connects TRBV24-1 to TRBJ1-3; D uncertain. Per the germline V gene, CDR1 is KGHDR and CDR2 is SFDVKD. The CDR3 contains 12 residues. The V gene lost 12 bases and the J gene lost 4 bases, with 12 bases spanning the gap. In nucleotides, the CDR3 is TGTGCCCTCAAAATACGGGGAAACACCATATATTTT. It codes for CALKIRGNTIYF.

The rearrangement links TRBV10-3 to TRBJ2-7; TRBD1 might be the D (6 bases). Germline V lookup: CDR1 ENHRY, CDR2 SYGVKD. The V end lost 10 bases, the J end lost 0 bases, and 22 bases lay between the germline ends. This CDR3 region has 16 residues. In nucleotides, the CDR3 is TGTGCCAGCGCTGGGGGACACCATACTTCCTCCTACGAGCAGTACTTC. It codes for CASAGGHHTSSYEQYF.

The V and J genes are TRBV28 and TRBJ1-3, with D possibly matching TRBD1 (5 bases). Germline CDR1 reads MDHEN; CDR2 reads SYDVKM. Trimming cost V 9 bases and J 0 bases, with 12 bases left between them. This CDR3 has 14 amino acids. CDR3 sequence: CASRQTNSGNTIYF. Written as DNA, the CDR3 is TGTGCCAGTAGACAGACAAACTCTGGAAACACCATATATTTT.

This chain connects TRBV4-1 to TRBJ1-1; D is possibly TRBD1 (5 bases). The CDR3 extends over 16 amino acids. CDR1 MGHRA and CDR2 YSYEKL come from the germline V gene. The V gene lost 0 bases and the J gene lost 4 bases, with 15 bases spanning the gap. Written as DNA, the CDR3 is TGCGCCAGCAGCCAAGACCTCCGGGCCGGGGGCACTGAAGCTTTCTTT. This codes for CASSQDLRAGGTEAFF.

This clone has a handful of counts. The chain is built from TRBV4-2 and TRBJ2-3, with unresolved D. V gave up 6 bases and J gave up 0 bases, with 13 bases separating them. The germline V gene encodes CDR1 LGHNA and CDR2 YNFKEQ. CDR3 length equals 15 residues. CDR3 sequence: CASRQTPTSTDTQYF. The CDR3 DNA reads TGTGCCAGCAGACAGACACCTACTAGCACAGATACGCAGTATTTT.

This chain uses TRBV7-9 with TRBJ2-6, with 10 bases that match TRBD2. Germline V gives CDR1 SEHNR, CDR2 FQNEAQ (reference sequence). The CDR3 extends over 13 amino acids. Trimming at V came to 7 bases and at J to 11 bases, leaving 5 bases not matched to a gene. CDR3 loop: CASKAGGPDVLTF. CDR3 DNA sequence: TGTGCCAGCAAAGCGGGAGGGCCGGACGTCCTGACTTTC. Drawing the rest from reference TRBV7-9 and TRBJ2-6, the complete variable domain is DTGVSQNPRHKITKRGQNVTFRCDPISEHNRLYWYRQTLGQGPEFLTYFQNEAQLEKSRLLSDRFSAERPKGSFSTLEIQRTEQGDSAMYLCASKAGGPDVLTFGAGSRLTVL.

The chain carries TRBV28 and TRBJ1-5, with D unclear. The germline V gene has CDR1 MDHEN and CDR2 SYDVKM. The CDR3 contains 14 residues. V lost 5 bases and J 0 bases, leaving 8 bases between the germline ends. This CDR3 reads CASSIDYSNQPQHF. The CDR3 nucleotides read TGTGCCAGCAGTATAGACTATAGCAATCAGCCCCAGCATTTT. Full variable domain (missing parts from reference TRBV28 and TRBJ1-5): DVKVTQSSRYLVKRTGEKVFLECVQDMDHENMFWYRQDPGLGLRLIYFSYDVKMKEKGDIPEGYSVSREKKERFSLILESASTNQTSMYLCASSIDYSNQPQHFGDGTRLSIL.

The chain links TRBV4-2 to TRBJ2-3; possibly TRBD2 for D (6 bases). Trimming cost V 1 base and J 5 bases, with 16 bases left between them. Germline V gene data show CDR1 as LGHNA and CDR2 as YNFKEQ. The CDR3 has 16 residues. The CDR3 sequence: CASSQVGGARGDTQYF. The CDR3 region has the DNA TGTGCCAGCAGCCAAGTGGGCGGGGCCCGGGGAGATACGCAGTATTTT.

The chain joins TRBV28 to TRBJ2-3; TRBD2 matches 7 bases. Germline V gene lookup returns CDR1 MDHEN and CDR2 SYDVKM. Trimming cost V 4 bases and J 1 base; bases outside gene matches: 8. The CDR3 is 16 amino acids. CDR3 coding DNA: TGTGCCAGCAGTTCCCCCCAGCGGGACGGCACAGATACGCAGTATTTT. It encodes CASSSPQRDGTDTQYF.

This sequence joins TRBV5-1 and TRBJ2-1; 7 bases are a match to TRBD2. The CDR3 length is 13 residues. Trimming cost V 0 bases and J 9 bases; bases outside gene matches: 3. Per germline, CDR1 SGHRS and CDR2 YFSETQ. The CDR3 DNA is TGCGCCAGCAGCTTGGGCAGGGAGGGTGAGCAGTTCTTC. Amino acid sequence: CASSLGREGEQFF.

The chain employs TRBV28 and TRBJ1-1; D gene ambiguous. The CDR3 is made up of 14 amino acids. The V end was cut by 6 bases, the J end by 5 bases, with 16 bases between. Germline loops: CDR1 MDHEN, CDR2 SYDVKM. CDR3 in DNA: TGTGCCAGCAGCCCTCTTTGGGGTTATACTGAAGCTTTCTTT. Translating it yields CASSPLWGYTEAFF.

CDR3 protein: CASSPTSGGATSSGTDTQYF. The CDR3 nucleotides are TGTGCCAGCAGCCCAACTAGCGGGGGGGCCACTAGTTCGGGCACAGATACGCAGTATTTT. This chain links TRBV7-8 with TRBJ2-3; 13 nucleotides match TRBD2. V was pared by 5 bases and J by 1 base, with 15 bases of the junction left unmatched. The germline gives CDR1 SGHVS, CDR2 FQNEAQ. This CDR3 spans 20 amino acids.

The rearrangement uses TRBV7-9 and TRBJ1-5, with 8 bases that match TRBD1. With V trimmed by 5 bases and J by 7 bases, 19 bases remained unmatched. Per the germline V gene, CDR1 is SEHNR and CDR2 is FQNEAQ (reference sequence). This CDR3 has 18 amino acids. In DNA form, the CDR3 reads TGTGCCAGCAGCCTCGGGACAGGAGAACTCTCCCGCCGGCAGCCCCAGCATTTT. Translating it yields CASSLGTGELSRRQPQHF.

This clone showed up just once. This specimen includes other DNA sequences encoding the same CDR3. This chain joins TRBV6-5 and TRBJ1-1; the D gene is possibly TRBD1 (5 bases). V shed 2 bases and J shed 1 base, with 8 bases lying between them. This CDR3 is built from 14 residues. The V gene's germline CDR1 is MNHEY and CDR2 SVGAGI. In nucleotides, the CDR3 is TGTGCCAGCAGTTACGGGGGTCCGAACACTGAAGCTTTCTTT. Amino acids: CASSYGGPNTEAFF.

This chain joins TRBV5-4 and TRBJ1-6; possibly TRBD1 for D (5 bases). The CDR3 has 15 amino acids. Trimming removed 4 bases at V and 7 bases at J, with 15 bases between. CDR1 SGHNT and CDR2 YYREEE come from the germline V gene (reference sequence). In DNA, the CDR3 is TGTGCCAGCAGCAACCCGACAGAGGGAAATTCACCCCTCCACTTT. This gives the protein CASSNPTEGNSPLHF.

The J gene is TRBJ1-2, the V gene TRBV18; D remains ambiguous. Germline CDR1 KGHSH, CDR2 LQKENI. Deletions cut 3 bases from V and 3 bases from J, with 8 bases between. The CDR3 sequence is 13 residues long. The CDR3 reads CASSPSFDYGYTF. The CDR3 DNA sequence: TGTGCCAGCTCACCGTCTTTCGACTATGGCTACACCTTC.

V is TRBV5-1 and J is TRBJ1-5; D is ambiguous. With 2 bases removed from V and 0 bases from J, the gap between germline ends came to 9 bases. There are 15 residues in the CDR3. Germline V lookup: CDR1 SGHRS, CDR2 YFSETQ. The CDR3 loop is CASSFAGDSNQPQHF. CDR3 coding DNA: TGCGCCAGCAGCTTCGCCGGGGATAGCAATCAGCCCCAGCATTTT.

The chain is built from TRBV9 and TRBJ1-6; D ambiguous. This CDR3 has 13 residues. V was cut by 1 base and J by 8 bases, with 7 bases left in between. Looked up from germline, CDR1 is SGDLS and CDR2 is YYNGEE. This chain's CDR3 is CASSVFGDSPLHF. The DNA for the CDR3 is TGTGCCAGCAGCGTATTTGGGGATTCACCCCTCCACTTT. The whole variable domain, filled in from reference TRBV9 and TRBJ1-6, reads DSGVTQTPKHLITATGQRVTLRCSPRSGDLSVYWYQQSLDQGLQFLIQYYNGEERAKGNILERFSAQQFPDLHSELNLSSLELGDSALYFCASSVFGDSPLHFGNGTRLTVT.